This T cell receptor beta chain was recovered during a study of T cell changes during pregnancy in multiple sclerosis. This CDR3 spans 14 amino acids. The V gene lost 5 bases and the J gene lost 4 bases, with 14 bases spanning the gap. CDR1 is PRHDT and CDR2 is FYEKMQ in the germline V gene (reference sequence). Measured with immunoSEQ multiplex PCR; TCRdb has only the in-frame clones, and not every one. The sample yields about 35,000 clones, 93% seen once. This TCR was sampled from a female donor with multiple sclerosis, enrolled in a pregnancy study. The chain joins TRBV13 to TRBJ1-2, with a weak D call TRBD1 (6 bases). Sequencing was performed on CD4+ T cells from peripheral blood mononuclear cells, taken in the first trimester of pregnancy. CDR3 loop: CASSTTGRGYGYTF. CDR3 nucleotide sequence: TGTGCCAGCAGCACCACAGGGAGGGGCTATGGCTACACCTTC.